A single sample is the source of the 19 T cell receptor beta chains below, sequenced in a study of blood T cell repertoires in COVID-19. Assay used: immunoSEQ multiplex PCR; TCRdb lists only in-frame clones, some missing. This table has roughly 52,000 clones, around four fifths appearing once. The sequencing sample was made of peripheral blood. The receptors stem from a human donor in a cohort sampled during active COVID-19.

A few counts support this clone. The chain has TRBV15 and TRBJ2-7; D possibly corresponds to TRBD2 (6 bases). CDR3 length equals 13 residues. Trimming took 4 bases from V and 4 from J, leaving 11 bases between them. The V gene's germline CDR1 is LNHNV and CDR2 YYDKDF (reference sequence). As DNA, the CDR3 is TGTGCCACCAGCAACGGGGGTTTGTACGAGCAGTACTTC. Its protein product is CATSNGGLYEQYF.

This sequence joins TRBV14 and TRBJ2-7; the D gene is possibly TRBD1 (5 bases). The CDR3 totals 16 residues. Trimming pared 0 bases from V and 3 bases from J, leaving 15 bases between. The germline V gene encodes CDR1 SGHDN and CDR2 FVKESK. The CDR3: CASSQDRGGPLYEQYF. The CDR3 DNA reads TGTGCCAGCAGCCAAGATAGGGGCGGACCACTCTACGAGCAGTACTTC.

This chain uses TRBV12-3 or TRBV12-4 with TRBJ2-1, with D possibly matching TRBD1 (5 bases). Trimming removed 2 bases from V and 7 bases from J, with 9 bases in between. The CDR3 loop spans 13 amino acids. CDR3 sequence (DNA): TGTGCCAGCAGTTTACCAGGGAAAAATGAGCAGTTCTTC. Its protein product is CASSLPGKNEQFF.

The chain links TRBV5-1 to TRBJ2-3; weak D call: TRBD2 (6 bases). With 2 bases removed from V and 3 bases from J, the gap between germline ends came to 13 bases. The germline V gene has CDR1 SGHRS and CDR2 YFSETQ. This CDR3 contains 15 residues. The CDR3 loop reads CASSFVSGGTDTQYF. CDR3 nucleotide sequence: TGCGCCAGCAGCTTCGTTAGCGGTGGGACAGATACGCAGTATTTT.

The rearrangement links TRBV2 to TRBJ1-5, with a tentative D call TRBD1 (5 bases). V was clipped by 1 base and J by 6 bases, with 13 bases between them. This CDR3 spans 15 amino acids. Germline V gene data show CDR1 as SNHLY and CDR2 as FYNNEI. DNA for the CDR3: TGTGCCAGCAGTGAAGTTTCGGCAGGGCTTCAGCCCCAGCATTTT. This translates into CASSEVSAGLQPQHF.

This clone was recorded only once. The gene calls are TRBV10-3 and TRBJ2-7, with 12 bases aligning to TRBD1. Germline V gene data show CDR1 as ENHRY and CDR2 as SYGVKD. J lost 6 bases, V lost 3 bases, and 6 bases had no gene match. This CDR3 spans 15 amino acids. CDR3 loop: CAISEWDRGRGEQYF. DNA of the CDR3: TGTGCCATCAGTGAATGGGACAGGGGGCGCGGCGAGCAGTACTTC.

The chain recombines TRBV2 with TRBJ1-2; 7 bases line up with TRBD1. The CDR3 has 13 residues. Germline-derived CDR1 and CDR2 are SNHLY and FYNNEI. Losses at the gene ends were 4 bases for V and 6 bases for J; bases not matched to a gene: 5. CDR3 in DNA: TGTGCCAGCAGTGCGACAGGGTGGAATGGCTACACCTTC. This sequence encodes CASSATGWNGYTF.

V gene TRBV14 combines with J gene TRBJ2-3; TRBD1 aligns across 10 bases. This CDR3 region has 21 residues. With 0 bases clipped from V and 2 bases from J, the junction kept 17 bases outside the gene matches. CDR1 is SGHDN and CDR2 is FVKESK in the germline V gene. The CDR3 sequence is CASSQEEFPEGQGSTTDTQYF. Written as DNA, the CDR3 is TGTGCCAGCAGCCAAGAAGAGTTTCCCGAGGGACAGGGGTCCACCACAGATACGCAGTATTTT.

This clone was seen just once. The chain couples TRBV29-1 to TRBJ1-1, with a weak D call TRBD1 (5 bases). V dropped 6 bases and J dropped 4 bases, with 15 bases sitting between them. Per the germline V gene, CDR1 is SQVTM and CDR2 is ANQGSEA. The CDR3 is made up of 13 amino acids. As DNA, the CDR3 is TGCAGCGTCGTTGACAGCCTGGCCACTGAAGCTTTCTTT. This gives the protein CSVVDSLATEAFF.

The rearrangement links TRBV6-5 to TRBJ1-5; 9 nucleotides match TRBD1. This CDR3 spans 15 amino acids. The ends lost 8 bases at V and 4 bases at J; junction bases unmatched: 9. CDR1 and CDR2 (germline): MNHEY, SVGAGI. CDR3 DNA: TGTGCCAGCGCAACAGGGGGCGCTCCGAATCAGCCCCAGCATTTT. Translating gives CASATGGAPNQPQHF.

This clone has just a few counts. J is TRBJ1-6 and V is TRBV7-2; D possibly corresponds to TRBD1 (5 bases). The CDR3 is 14 amino acids. Between the trimmed V and J ends, which lost 5 bases and 12 bases, there was a span of 17 bases. Per the germline V gene, CDR1 is SGHTA and CDR2 is FQGNSA. This CDR3 is CASSQRAGGLPLHF. The CDR3, as DNA: TGTGCCAGCAGCCAGAGGGCCGGGGGTTTACCCCTCCACTTT.

The chain links TRBV5-6 to TRBJ2-5; D remains unclear. The length of the CDR3 is 13 residues. V gave up 0 bases and J gave up 4 bases, with 7 bases separating them. Germline CDR1 SGHDT, CDR2 YYEEEE. The chain's CDR3 is CASSLGAGETQYF. DNA of the CDR3: TGTGCCAGCAGCTTGGGGGCTGGAGAGACCCAGTACTTC.

The sample holds one count of this clone. The chain joins TRBV20-1 to TRBJ2-7, with D perhaps TRBD1 (5 bases). CDR1 and CDR2 from the germline V gene are DFQATT and SNEGSKA (reference sequence). The CDR3 consists of 11 residues. Between the trimmed V and J ends, which lost 6 bases and 3 bases, there was a span of 9 bases. CDR3: CSATTVYEQYF. As DNA, the CDR3 is TGCAGTGCCACGACAGTCTACGAGCAGTACTTC.

This clone was seen just once. This chain uses TRBV11-2 with TRBJ2-1; TRBD1 aligns across 9 bases. The CDR3 is 15 residues long. CDR1 and CDR2 (germline): SGHAT, FQNNGV. V trimming: 4 bases; J trimming: 7 bases; junction bases outside the gene matches: 8. The DNA for the CDR3 is TGTGCCAGCAGCTCACAGGGGGCCTTTGGGAATGAGCAGTTCTTC. Its translation: CASSSQGAFGNEQFF.

The V gene is TRBV7-6, the J gene TRBJ2-3; D perhaps matches TRBD1 (6 bases). The germline gives CDR1 SGHVS, CDR2 FNYEAQ. The germline V and J ends were trimmed by 1 base and 2 bases, with 19 bases remaining between them. The CDR3 totals 18 residues. CDR3 protein: CASSLEFLGQPNTDTQYF. In DNA, the CDR3 is TGTGCCAGCAGCTTAGAATTTTTGGGACAACCCAACACAGATACGCAGTATTTT. The full variable domain, rest sourced from reference TRBV7-6 and TRBJ2-3, is GAGVSQSPRYKVTKRGQDVALRCDPISGHVSLYWYRQALGQGPEFLTYFNYEAQQDKSGLPNDRFSAERPEGSISTLTIQRTEQRDSAMYRCASSLEFLGQPNTDTQYFGPGTRLTVL.

This clone was detected only a few times. V and J are TRBV9 and TRBJ2-2, with TRBD1 identical over 7 bases. V gave up 0 bases and J gave up 1 base; unmatched junction bases: 3. The length of the CDR3 is 16 residues. The germline V gene encodes CDR1 SGDLS and CDR2 YYNGEE. Here the CDR3 reads CASSVAGTVNTGELFF. In DNA form, the CDR3 reads TGTGCCAGCAGCGTAGCGGGGACAGTGAACACCGGGGAGCTGTTTTTT.

This clone was counted a single time. The rearrangement uses TRBV19 and TRBJ1-5; 12 positions match TRBD1. J lost 0 bases, V lost 9 bases, and 9 bases had no gene match. The CDR3 consists of 17 residues. Germline V gene lookup returns CDR1 LNHDA and CDR2 SQIVND (reference sequence). The DNA for the CDR3 is TGTGCCAGCTCCTCGGGACAGGGGGCCTTTAGCAATCAGCCCCAGCATTTT. Its translation is CASSSGQGAFSNQPQHF.

The chain uses TRBV9 and TRBJ2-3, with 7 bases matching TRBD2. Germline V gene lookup returns CDR1 SGDLS and CDR2 YYNGEE. The CDR3 consists of 15 residues. V shed 2 bases and J 6 bases; nucleotides not matched to a gene: 9. The DNA for the CDR3 is TGTGCCAGCAGCGTGTTCGGGACTACGTCGGATACGCAGTATTTT. It specifies CASSVFGTTSDTQYF.

The chain couples TRBV7-9 to TRBJ2-5, with TRBD1 matching 7 bases. CDR1 and CDR2 from the germline V gene are SEHNR and FQNEAQ (reference sequence). The J segment lost 4 bases and the V segment lost 4 bases, leaving 3 bases of the junction unmatched. The length of the CDR3 is 13 residues. CDR3 in DNA: TGTGCCAGCAGCTGGGGACAGATAGAGACCCAGTACTTC. This encodes CASSWGQIETQYF.